The 20 T cell receptor beta chains below all came from one sample that was sequenced in a study of a mutant IDH1 vaccine in newly diagnosed glioma. Time point specified: week 47, end of study. Vaccinated patients received 300 ug of mutant IDH1 20-mer peptide per dose, with topical imiquimod. TCRdb's table, derived via immunoSEQ multiplex PCR, lists solely in-frame clones and lacks some. The sample yields approximately 84,000 clones, about 81% seen once. No antigen has been assigned to these receptors. This specimen was PBMCs, taken from a glioma patient whose treatment included an IDH1 peptide vaccine. These receptors were obtained from a man aged 40-49 years with glioma.

The chain couples TRBV6-5 to TRBJ1-1, with a possible D match to TRBD1 (6 bases). CDR1 is MNHEY, CDR2 SVGAGI, per germline. V dropped 7 bases and J dropped 4 bases, with 19 bases sitting between them. The length of the CDR3 is 15 residues. The CDR3 loop is CASKPRQVHPTEAFF. CDR3 coding DNA: TGTGCCAGCAAACCAAGACAGGTCCACCCCACTGAAGCTTTCTTT.

The chain links TRBV7-2 to TRBJ2-7, with 8 bases fitting TRBD2. The CDR3 is made up of 16 amino acids. Trimming at V came to 4 bases and at J to 4 bases, leaving 12 bases not matched to a gene. The germline CDR1 and CDR2 sequences are SGHTA and FQGNSA. This CDR3 is CASSWGGGRIIYEQYF. Written as DNA, the CDR3 is TGTGCCAGCAGCTGGGGCGGGGGGCGTATTATTTACGAGCAGTACTTC.

The chain is built from TRBV5-3 and TRBJ2-3; tentative D call: TRBD2 (6 bases). TRBV5-3 is classed as an ORF, of uncertain function. The CDR3 has 12 residues. The V and J ends lost 10 bases and 5 bases respectively, with 14 bases between them. CDR3 region: CAPQPGEDTQYF. The CDR3 DNA reads TGTGCCCCCCAGCCGGGGGAAGATACGCAGTATTTT.

The chain recombines TRBV7-2 with TRBJ2-1; D gene unclear. The CDR3 covers 15 residues. V was pared by 3 bases and J by 0 bases, with 9 bases between. Germline V gene lookup returns CDR1 SGHTA and CDR2 FQGNSA. The CDR3 DNA is TGTGCCAGCAGCTTTGGCCTCCGCTCCTACAATGAGCAGTTCTTC. This translates into CASSFGLRSYNEQFF.

The chain employs TRBV5-6 and TRBJ2-2; 7 nucleotides match TRBD1. From germline, CDR1 is SGHDT and CDR2 YYEEEE. The CDR3 extends over 15 amino acids. The V gene end was trimmed by 0 bases and the J gene end by 4 bases; junction bases not matched to a gene: 3. The CDR3 DNA reads TGTGCCAGCAGCTTGGGTGACAGGGTCACCGGGGAGCTGTTTTTT. Protein: CASSLGDRVTGELFF.

This chain uses TRBV5-8 with TRBJ1-5; 8 positions match TRBD1. Germline-derived CDR1 and CDR2 are SGHTS and YDEGEE. V dropped 8 bases and J dropped 5; count of bases not matched to a gene: 12. The CDR3 runs to 15 residues. CDR3 protein: CASTPTGEAYQPQHF. The DNA for the CDR3 is TGTGCCAGTACCCCGACAGGGGAGGCCTATCAGCCCCAGCATTTT.

Comment on this clone: Other DNA sequences from this sample encode an identical CDR3 as well. The chain links TRBV18 to TRBJ2-5; the D gene is possibly TRBD2 (6 bases). Deletions cut 4 bases from V and 5 bases from J, with 11 bases between. The germline gives CDR1 KGHSH, CDR2 LQKENI. This CDR3 spans 13 amino acids. Here the CDR3 reads CASSRGTGETQYF. The CDR3 coding sequence is TGTGCCAGCTCACGCGGGACGGGGGAGACCCAGTACTTC.

The chain uses TRBV9 and TRBJ1-1; 7 bases fit TRBD1. The CDR3 has 14 amino acids. The germline V gene has CDR1 SGDLS and CDR2 YYNGEE. V shed 3 bases and J 2 bases; nucleotides not matched to a gene: 4. The CDR3, as DNA: TGTGCCAGCAGCGCGGGACAGACAAACACTGAAGCTTTCTTT. This sequence encodes CASSAGQTNTEAFF.

The chain employs TRBV6-1 and TRBJ2-5; D gene uncertain. The J call may be faulty, since TRBJ2-7 better matches the DNA end. In germline, CDR1 is MNHNS, CDR2 SASEGT. The CDR3 runs to 12 residues. The CDR3 DNA is TGTGCCAGCAGTGACAACTCCTACGAGCAGTACTTC. Translation: CASSDNSYEQYF.

This chain uses TRBV7-2 with TRBJ1-6, with D possibly matching TRBD1 (6 bases). CDR3 length: 15 amino acids. V lost 0 bases and J 9 bases, leaving 12 bases between the germline ends. Germline V lookup: CDR1 SGHTA, CDR2 FQGNSA. Written as DNA, the CDR3 is TGTGCCAGCAGCTTAGCAATTTCAGGGGTTTCACCCCTCCACTTT. It is translated as CASSLAISGVSPLHF.

The gene calls are TRBV18 and TRBJ1-5; TRBD1 matches 8 bases. The CDR3 runs to 17 residues. CDR1 is KGHSH and CDR2 is LQKENI in the germline V gene. V lost 1 base to trimming and J lost 0 bases; unmatched junction nucleotides: 5. This chain's CDR3 is CASSPQKTGDSNQPQHF. For the CDR3, the DNA is TGTGCCAGCTCACCACAGAAGACAGGGGATAGCAATCAGCCCCAGCATTTT.

This chain uses TRBV4-3 with TRBJ1-1; D not certain. This CDR3 comprises 13 residues. Germline CDR1 is LGHNA and CDR2 is YSLEER. V was clipped by 1 base and J by 1 base, with 4 bases between them. CDR3 DNA sequence: TGCGCCAGCAGCCAAGGTCAGAACACTGAAGCTTTCTTT. It encodes CASSQGQNTEAFF.

This chain uses TRBV23-1 with TRBJ2-3; D uncertain. TRBV23-1 qualifies as an ORF whose function is uncertain. This CDR3 is 16 amino acids long. Trimming removed 5 bases from V and 0 bases from J, with 15 bases in between. The CDR3 nucleotides are TGCGCCAGCAGTGCATCCACGATAAGGAGCACAGATACGCAGTATTTT. Its protein is CASSASTIRSTDTQYF.

This chain joins TRBV14 and TRBJ2-5, with D uncertain. The CDR3 consists of 20 residues. Between the trimmed V and J ends, which lost 4 bases and 4 bases, there was a span of 31 bases. CDR1 is SGHDN and CDR2 is FVKESK in the germline V gene. Written as DNA, the CDR3 is TGTGCCAGCAGCCCACCCTACCTACGTCAAGATCGTGCCGGCCCAGAGACCCAGTACTTC. It is translated as CASSPPYLRQDRAGPETQYF. The complete variable domain, with remaining parts taken from reference TRBV14 and TRBJ2-5, reads EAGVTQFPSHSVIEKGQTVTLRCDPISGHDNLYWYRRVMGKEIKFLLHFVKESKQDESGMPNNRFLAERTGGTYSTLKVQPAELEDSGVYFCASSPPYLRQDRAGPETQYFGPGTRLLVL.

The rearrangement links TRBV6-1 to TRBJ2-3, with no clear D. Trimming removed 0 bases at V and 0 bases at J, with 10 bases between. Germline-derived CDR1 and CDR2 are MNHNS and SASEGT. The CDR3 runs to 16 residues. The CDR3: CASSEASPGSTDTQYF. The CDR3 bases are TGTGCCAGCAGTGAAGCTTCCCCAGGAAGCACAGATACGCAGTATTTT.

The rearrangement links TRBV19 to TRBJ2-7; tentatively, D is TRBD1 (5 bases). The V and J ends lost 6 bases and 7 bases respectively, with 16 bases between them. Germline CDR1 LNHDA, CDR2 SQIVND (reference sequence). The CDR3 is made up of 13 amino acids. CDR3 sequence reads: CASRPSKRGEQYF. The CDR3 DNA sequence: TGTGCCAGTAGACCCTCGAAAAGGGGTGAGCAGTACTTC.

The CDR3 sequence: CASSLNGNEQYF. CDR3 bases: TGTGCCAGCAGCTTGAATGGGAACGAGCAGTACTTC. This rearrangement joins TRBV5-5 to TRBJ2-7; D unresolved. Trimming cost V 1 base and J 5 bases, with 7 bases left between them. CDR3 length equals 12 residues. Germline CDR1 is SGHKS and CDR2 is YYEKEE (reference sequence).

The chain couples TRBV7-2 to TRBJ1-5; the D is unclear. Germline CDR1 is SGHTA and CDR2 is FQGNSA. This CDR3 has 13 amino acids. V lost 2 bases, J lost 7 bases, and 9 bases lay in between. The CDR3 DNA reads as TGTGCCAGCAGCTTACCCGATGGGCAGCCCCAGCATTTT. Translating gives CASSLPDGQPQHF.

This rearrangement joins TRBV6-6 to TRBJ2-3, with TRBD2 identical over 9 bases. The CDR3 consists of 14 residues. CDR1 and CDR2 (germline): MNHNY, SVGAGI (reference sequence). V lost 6 bases to trimming and J lost 1 base; unmatched junction nucleotides: 2. The CDR3 loop reads CASRRLAGTDTQYF. The CDR3 DNA is TGTGCCAGCAGAAGACTAGCGGGCACAGATACGCAGTATTTT.

The rearrangement uses TRBV11-1 and TRBJ2-7; 12 nucleotides agree with TRBD2. The CDR3 has 16 amino acids. J lost 5 bases, V lost 3 bases, and 8 bases had no gene match. The germline V gene has CDR1 SGHAT and CDR2 FQDESV (reference sequence). CDR3 sequence (DNA): TGTGCCAGCAGCTTGCGTCGACTAGCGGGAGTTCACGAGCAGTACTTC. It encodes CASSLRRLAGVHEQYF.